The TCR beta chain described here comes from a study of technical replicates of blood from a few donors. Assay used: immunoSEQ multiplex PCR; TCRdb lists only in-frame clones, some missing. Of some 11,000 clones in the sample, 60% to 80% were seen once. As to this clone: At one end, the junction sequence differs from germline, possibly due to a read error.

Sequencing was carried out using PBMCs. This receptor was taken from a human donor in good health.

The CDR3, as DNA: TGTGCCAGCAGCTTGTATCGGGAGACGCACTTC. This gives the protein CASSLYRETHF. This chain uses TRBV5-6 with TRBJ2-7, with D perhaps matching TRBD2 (6 bases). CDR1 is SGHDT, CDR2 YYEEEE, per germline. The CDR3 is 11 amino acids.